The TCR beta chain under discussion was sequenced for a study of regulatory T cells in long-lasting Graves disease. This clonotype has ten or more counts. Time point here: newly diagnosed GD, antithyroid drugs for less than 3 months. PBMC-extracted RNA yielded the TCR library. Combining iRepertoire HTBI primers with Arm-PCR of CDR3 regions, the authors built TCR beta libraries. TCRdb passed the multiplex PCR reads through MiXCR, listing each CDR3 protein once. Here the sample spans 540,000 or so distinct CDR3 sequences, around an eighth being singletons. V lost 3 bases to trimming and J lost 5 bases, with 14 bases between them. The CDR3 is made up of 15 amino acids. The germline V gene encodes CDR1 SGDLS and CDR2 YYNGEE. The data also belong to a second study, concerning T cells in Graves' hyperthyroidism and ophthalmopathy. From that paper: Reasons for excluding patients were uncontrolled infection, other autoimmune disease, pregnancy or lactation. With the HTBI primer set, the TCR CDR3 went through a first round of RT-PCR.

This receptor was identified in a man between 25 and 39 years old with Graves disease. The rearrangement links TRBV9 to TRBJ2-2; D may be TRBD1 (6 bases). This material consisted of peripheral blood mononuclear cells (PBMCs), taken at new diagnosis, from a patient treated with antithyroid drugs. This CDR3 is CASSAPTQGTGELFF. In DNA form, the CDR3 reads TGTGCCAGCAGCGCACCGACACAGGGTACCGGGGAGCTGTTTTTT.